This TCR beta chain was identified during a study of a mutant IDH1 vaccine in newly diagnosed glioma. Study details: Beginning 4-6 weeks after radiotherapy alone, or with temozolomide cycles, vaccination took place.

On this clone: Its matching antigen is unknown.

The protocol was immunoSEQ multiplex PCR, while the TCRdb copy is restricted to in-frame clones and leaves out a portion. The table includes roughly 70,000 clones, about four fifths detected once. The V and J ends lost 3 bases and 0 bases respectively, with 15 bases between them. CDR3 length equals 16 residues. Per the germline V gene, CDR1 is LNHDA and CDR2 is SQIVND (reference sequence). The time point is: week 11, during vaccination. The study gave 300 ug of mutant IDH1 20-mer peptide per vaccine dose, with topical imiquimod. This TCR came from a woman between 50 and 59 years old with glioma. The V gene is TRBV19, the J gene TRBJ2-7; weak D call: TRBD2 (5 bases). The sample here was PBMCs, taken from a glioma patient whose treatment included an IDH1 peptide vaccine. The CDR3 bases are TGTGCCAGTAGTATTAGGGCCTCGGGGAGCTCCTACGAGCAGTACTTC. Translated, it gives CASSIRASGSSYEQYF.